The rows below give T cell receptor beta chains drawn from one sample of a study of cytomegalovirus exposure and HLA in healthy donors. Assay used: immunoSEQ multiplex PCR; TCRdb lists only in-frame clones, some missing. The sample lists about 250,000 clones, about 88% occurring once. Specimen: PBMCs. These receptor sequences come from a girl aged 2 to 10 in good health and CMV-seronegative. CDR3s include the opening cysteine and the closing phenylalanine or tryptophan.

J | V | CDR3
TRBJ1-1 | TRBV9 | CASSVAQGFEAFF
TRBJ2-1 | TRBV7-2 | CASSLAAGRRGEQFF
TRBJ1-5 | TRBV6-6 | CASSYGQGNQPQHF
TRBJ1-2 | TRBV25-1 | CASSASPGSGNYGYTF
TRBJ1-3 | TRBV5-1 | CASSLGQASGNTIYF
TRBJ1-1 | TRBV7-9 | CASSLGSRVRNTEAFF
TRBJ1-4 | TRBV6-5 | CASRPREVREKLFF
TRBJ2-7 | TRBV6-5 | CATKLGTGYEQYF
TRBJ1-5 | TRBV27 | CASSLIPLRGALGNQPQHF
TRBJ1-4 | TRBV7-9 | CASSRSGTRAANEKLFF
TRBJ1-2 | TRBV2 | CASSEEESAKTNYGYTF
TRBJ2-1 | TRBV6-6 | CASSYFSGAGEQFF
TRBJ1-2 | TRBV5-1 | CASRAGIYGYTF
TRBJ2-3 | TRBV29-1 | CSVATRTDTQYF
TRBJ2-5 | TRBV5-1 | CASSTRETQYF
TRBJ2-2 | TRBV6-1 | CASVPLAGGTGELFF
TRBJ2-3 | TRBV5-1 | CASSLAEVLSRNTQYF
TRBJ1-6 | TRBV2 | CASSSSRANSPLHF
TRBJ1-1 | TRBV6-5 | CASSYSPGLNTEAFF
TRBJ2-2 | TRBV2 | CASSGMNTGELFF
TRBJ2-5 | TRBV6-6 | CASSYWLQGDETQYF
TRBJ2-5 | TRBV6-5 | CASSYSGGAKETQYF
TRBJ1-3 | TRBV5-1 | CASSGTGGNTIYF